The source of this T cell receptor (beta chain) is a study of T cells in localized non-small cell lung cancer. The V end lost 0 bases, the J end lost 2 bases, and 17 bases lay between the germline ends. CDR1 LNHNV and CDR2 YYDKDF come from the germline V gene (reference sequence). The CDR3 loop spans 17 amino acids. Repertoires were generated with immunoSEQ multiplex PCR, while TCRdb's copy carries only in-frame clones and drops some. In the table there are some 26,000 clones, about 90% of which are singletons. The study's findings and limits: Without multi-region sequencing, intratumor heterogeneity could not be excluded.

Points on this clone: What it binds is not known.

V and J are TRBV15 and TRBJ2-7, with D tentatively TRBD1 (6 bases). This TCR came from a woman between 18 and 50 years old with stage I lung adenocarcinoma. The source was peripheral blood, collected before any cancer treatment. Written as DNA, the CDR3 is TGTGCCACCAGCAGAGATTTGGTCCGAGGACAGCCCTACGAGCAGTACTTC. This codes for CATSRDLVRGQPYEQYF. Full variable domain (rest looked up from reference TRBV15 and TRBJ2-7): DAMVIQNPRYQVTQFGKPVTLSCSQTLNHNVMYWYQQKSSQAPKLLFHYYDKDFNNEADTPDNFQSRRPNTSFCFLDIRSPGLGDTAMYLCATSRDLVRGQPYEQYFGPGTRLTVT.